Following are 26 T cell receptor beta chains from one sample sequenced in a study of siplizumab effects on memory and regulatory T cells. Sequencing used immunoSEQ multiplex PCR; TCRdb keeps in-frame clones, though not all of them. The table shows over 100,000 clones, with roughly 94% occurring only once. The material sequenced was Tregs sorted from blood. Receptors were obtained from a human donor in good health.

This clone was picked up one time. The V gene is TRBV18, the J gene TRBJ2-2; D not certain. The germline gives CDR1 KGHSH, CDR2 LQKENI. Trimming stripped 1 base from V and 5 bases from J, with 11 bases between. This CDR3 has 15 residues. CDR3 sequence (DNA): TGTGCCAGCTCACCACTCGTTAGGTGGACCGGGGAGCTGTTTTTT. Translated: CASSPLVRWTGELFF.

The rearrangement links TRBV19 to TRBJ2-2; D gene uncertain. This CDR3 has 13 amino acids. The germline V gene encodes CDR1 LNHDA and CDR2 SQIVND (reference sequence). With 4 bases removed from V and 5 bases from J, the gap between germline ends came to 8 bases. The CDR3 DNA reads TGTGCCAGTAGTAGCCGCAGAACCGGGGAGCTGTTTTTT. Amino acids: CASSSRRTGELFF.

The chain carries TRBV18 and TRBJ1-2; TRBD1 matches at 7 bases. The CDR3 runs to 12 residues. V trimming: 8 bases; J trimming: 5 bases; junction bases outside the gene matches: 5. Germline values: CDR1 KGHSH, CDR2 LQKENI. CDR3 residues: CASGGQSYGYTF. For the CDR3, the DNA is TGTGCCAGCGGGGGACAGTCGTATGGCTACACCTTC.

This rearrangement joins TRBV10-3 to TRBJ2-5; 9 bases align to TRBD2. The CDR3 loop spans 13 amino acids. The V and J ends lost 6 bases and 4 bases, in that order; junction bases with no gene match: 3. Germline CDR1 reads ENHRY; CDR2 reads SYGVKD. The CDR3 DNA sequence: TGTGCCATCAGAACAGCGGGAGGAGAGACCCAGTACTTC. As protein: CAIRTAGGETQYF.

In its sample, this clone was seen a few times. This rearrangement joins TRBV30 to TRBJ2-3, with 8 bases fitting TRBD2. With V trimmed by 1 base and J by 3 bases, 6 bases remained unmatched. The germline V gene encodes CDR1 GTSNPN and CDR2 SVGIG (reference sequence). This CDR3 has 15 residues. CDR3 nucleotides: TGTGCCTGGAGTGCTGCGGGGGGTAGGACAGATACGCAGTATTTT. This codes for CAWSAAGGRTDTQYF. Full variable domain (outside the CDR3, taken from reference TRBV30 and TRBJ2-3): SQTIHQWPATLVQPVGSPLSLECTVEGTSNPNLYWYRQAAGRGLQLLFYSVGIGQISSEVPQNLSASRPQDRQFILSSKKLLLSDSGFYLCAWSAAGGRTDTQYFGPGTRLTVL.

The chain has TRBV5-4 and TRBJ2-3, with D unresolved. The CDR3 length is 13 residues. V lost 3 bases to trimming and J lost 4 bases, with 9 bases between them. Germline-derived CDR1 and CDR2 are SGHNT and YYREEE (reference sequence). The CDR3 loop reads CASSSAGADTQYF. CDR3 nucleotide sequence: TGTGCCAGCAGCTCAGCTGGAGCAGATACGCAGTATTTT.

V and J are TRBV4-1 and TRBJ1-2; 8 positions agree with TRBD1. This CDR3 region has 16 residues. Germline values: CDR1 MGHRA, CDR2 YSYEKL. V lost 0 bases to trimming and J lost 2 bases; unmatched junction nucleotides: 5. In DNA, the CDR3 is TGCGCCAGCAGCCAAGATCGCGCAGGGGGCAACTATGGCTACACCTTC. It translates to CASSQDRAGGNYGYTF.

The chain recombines TRBV18 with TRBJ2-3; D is perhaps TRBD1 (6 bases). V was clipped by 3 bases and J by 8 bases, with 21 bases between them. This CDR3 region has 16 residues. Germline CDR1 and CDR2: KGHSH and LQKENI. The CDR3 spells CASSPANRAVGGTQYF. CDR3 coding DNA: TGTGCCAGCTCACCCGCGAATAGGGCCGTAGGGGGTACGCAGTATTTT.

The V gene is TRBV5-8, the J gene TRBJ1-1, with TRBD1 matching over 11 bases. CDR1 is SGHTS and CDR2 is YDEGEE in the germline V gene. V shed 2 bases, J shed 5 bases, and the junction held 17 bases outside the gene matches. CDR3 length: 19 residues. The CDR3 loop is CASSFSTRTGGAKWTEAFF. The CDR3, as DNA: TGTGCCAGCAGCTTCTCTACCCGGACAGGGGGCGCGAAATGGACTGAAGCTTTCTTT.

DNA for the CDR3: TGTGCCAGCAGCTTGGGCGGGTACGAGCAGTACTTC. Translated, it gives CASSLGGYEQYF. The chain carries TRBV5-5 and TRBJ2-7; tentative D call: TRBD2 (5 bases). The V end was cut by 0 bases, the J end by 4 bases, with 5 bases between. Germline CDR1 SGHKS, CDR2 YYEKEE (reference sequence). The CDR3 is 12 residues long.

The V and J genes are TRBV5-6 and TRBJ1-3; D ambiguous. Germline V lookup: CDR1 SGHDT, CDR2 YYEEEE. The CDR3 runs to 13 residues. V was pared by 1 base and J by 8 bases, with 10 bases between. CDR3 sequence: CASSLWESHTIYF. The CDR3 nucleotides read TGTGCCAGCAGCTTGTGGGAGTCGCACACCATATATTTT. The variable domain in full, completed from reference TRBV5-6 and TRBJ1-3, reads DAGVTQSPTHLIKTRGQQVTLRCSPKSGHDTVSWYQQALGQGPQFIFQYYEEEERQRGNFPDRFSGHQFPNYSSELNVNALLLGDSALYLCASSLWESHTIYFGEGSWLTVV.

This rearrangement joins TRBV6-5 to TRBJ1-1; D is undetermined. Germline V lookup: CDR1 MNHEY, CDR2 SVGAGI. CDR3 size: 13 residues. Trimming left V 10 bases short and J 1 base short, with 13 bases between. The CDR3: CATSRQANTEAFF. CDR3 DNA: TGTGCCACCTCGAGGCAGGCGAACACTGAAGCTTTCTTT.

V usage is TRBV5-1 and J usage is TRBJ2-2; TRBD1 aligns across 10 bases. The V and J ends lost 0 bases and 5 bases, in that order; junction bases with no gene match: 1. The CDR3 is made up of 15 amino acids. Germline CDR1 is SGHRS and CDR2 is YFSETQ. The CDR3 DNA follows: TGCGCCAGCAGCTTGGGACAGGGGGCTACCGGGGAGCTGTTTTTT. It specifies CASSLGQGATGELFF. Looking up the rest from reference TRBV5-1 and TRBJ2-2 gives the full variable domain: KAGVTQTPRYLIKTRGQQVTLSCSPISGHRSVSWYQQTPGQGLQFLFEYFSETQRNKGNFPGRFSGRQFSNSRSEMNVSTLELGDSALYLCASSLGQGATGELFFGEGSRLTVL.

In its sample, this clone was seen once. The genes are TRBV5-4 and TRBJ2-7, with D uncertain. The V end lost 6 bases, the J end lost 4 bases, and 14 bases lay between the germline ends. The CDR3 sequence is 13 residues long. Germline V gene data show CDR1 as SGHNT and CDR2 as YYREEE (reference sequence). CDR3 in DNA: TGTGCCAGCACCTTCGACATAACATACGAGCAGTACTTC. Translating it yields CASTFDITYEQYF.

The V call is TRBV27, the J call TRBJ2-7; D unresolved. From germline, CDR1 is MNHEY and CDR2 SMNVEV (reference sequence). V dropped 5 bases and J dropped 1 base, with 15 bases sitting between them. The CDR3 covers 15 residues. The CDR3 region is CASSPRIPTSYEQYF. The CDR3 nucleotides read TGTGCCAGCAGTCCCCGTATACCTACTTCCTACGAGCAGTACTTC.

The V and J genes are TRBV7-8 and TRBJ2-5; D unclear. The V gene lost 3 bases and the J gene lost 4 bases, with 6 bases spanning the gap. The CDR3 spans 12 residues. Looked up from germline, CDR1 is SGHVS and CDR2 is FQNEAQ. CDR3 sequence: CASSFGRETQYF. CDR3 DNA: TGTGCCAGCAGCTTCGGGCGAGAGACCCAGTACTTC. Full variable domain (remainder filled in from reference TRBV7-8 and TRBJ2-5): GAGVSQSPRYKVAKRGQDVALRCDPISGHVSLFWYQQALGQGPEFLTYFQNEAQLDKSGLPSDRFFAERPEGSVSTLKIQRTQQEDSAVYLCASSFGRETQYFGPGTRLLVL.

The chain couples TRBV6-4 to TRBJ2-1; 13 bases match TRBD2. Germline V gene sequence: CDR1 MRHNA, CDR2 SNTAGT. After removal of 6 bases from V and 9 bases from J, the junction contained 8 bases not matched to a gene. The CDR3 loop spans 15 amino acids. CDR3 amino acids: CASSRTSGREGEQFF. The CDR3 DNA reads as TGTGCCAGCAGCCGGACTAGCGGGAGAGAGGGTGAGCAGTTCTTC.

This clone was recorded only once. V usage is TRBV18 and J usage is TRBJ2-1, with 9 bases matching TRBD1. Germline lookup yields CDR1 KGHSH and CDR2 LQKENI. This CDR3 comprises 14 residues. The V segment lost 3 bases and the J segment 8 bases; nucleotides outside the gene matches: 5. The CDR3 region is CASSPADRGDEQFF. The CDR3 bases are TGTGCCAGCTCACCTGCCGACAGGGGGGATGAGCAGTTCTTC.

V is TRBV6-5 and J is TRBJ1-2, with D tentatively TRBD1 (6 bases). The CDR3 totals 12 residues. The V end lost 9 bases, the J end lost 5 bases, and 13 bases lay between the germline ends. Germline CDR1 is MNHEY and CDR2 is SVGAGI. CDR3 nucleotide sequence: TGTGCCAGTACCGGGACATTTTATGGCTACACCTTC. Translation gives CASTGTFYGYTF.

The chain joins TRBV18 to TRBJ2-1; 11 nucleotides agree with TRBD2. The V gene's germline CDR1 is KGHSH and CDR2 LQKENI. The CDR3 length is 17 residues. V shed 3 bases, J shed 3 bases, and the junction held 7 bases outside the gene matches. CDR3 sequence reads: CASSPQLAGGHYNEQFF. DNA of the CDR3: TGTGCCAGCTCACCGCAGCTAGCGGGGGGCCACTACAATGAGCAGTTCTTC.

This chain links TRBV5-1 with TRBJ2-7, with 8 nucleotides matching TRBD2. The trim removed 4 bases at V and 4 bases at J, leaving 16 bases unmatched. The CDR3 sequence is 17 residues long. Germline V CDR1 and CDR2: SGHRS, YFSETQ. The CDR3 sequence is CASSLRPLSGSLYEQYF. The CDR3 DNA reads as TGCGCCAGCAGCCTCCGCCCCCTCAGCGGGAGTCTGTACGAGCAGTACTTC.

The chain couples TRBV6-5 to TRBJ2-7, with 13 bases identical to TRBD2. From germline, CDR1 is MNHEY and CDR2 SVGAGI. V lost 5 bases, J lost 3 bases, and 4 bases stayed unmatched. CDR3 length: 15 residues. The CDR3 reads CASSTRTSGSYEQYF. In DNA, the CDR3 is TGTGCCAGCAGTACCAGGACTAGCGGGAGCTACGAGCAGTACTTC.

This chain joins TRBV7-3 and TRBJ2-3, with D possibly matching TRBD2 (5 bases). Trimming removed 0 bases at V and 3 bases at J, with 7 bases between. CDR1 and CDR2 from the germline V gene are SGHTA and FQGTGA. The CDR3 sequence is 14 residues long. The CDR3 region has the DNA TGTGCCAGCAGCTTAACGCCGGGAACAGATACGCAGTATTTT. This encodes CASSLTPGTDTQYF.

The rearrangement joins TRBV7-9 to TRBJ1-1; D is undetermined. V was trimmed by 1 base and J by 6 bases, leaving 12 bases between them. The CDR3 covers 14 residues. Germline CDR1 SEHNR, CDR2 FQNEAQ (reference sequence). The DNA of the CDR3 is TGTGCCAGCAGCTTAGACGGGGTGGCGTCTGAAGCTTTCTTT. It yields the protein CASSLDGVASEAFF.

This rearrangement joins TRBV5-4 to TRBJ2-7, with 14 nucleotides matching TRBD2. The CDR3 extends over 15 amino acids. The J segment lost 4 bases and the V segment lost 4 bases, leaving 4 bases of the junction unmatched. Germline lookup yields CDR1 SGHNT and CDR2 YYREEE (reference sequence). The CDR3 DNA sequence: TGTGCCAGCAGCGTGGGACTAGCGGGAGTTTACGAGCAGTACTTC. It translates to CASSVGLAGVYEQYF.

The rearrangement links TRBV25-1 to TRBJ1-1; D is perhaps TRBD1 (5 bases). This CDR3 spans 13 amino acids. The germline V gene encodes CDR1 MGHDK and CDR2 SYGVNS. V lost 6 bases, J lost 1 base, and 9 bases lay in between. The CDR3 nucleotides are TGTGCCAGCAGCGACGGGGGGAACACTGAAGCTTTCTTT. This translates into CASSDGGNTEAFF.